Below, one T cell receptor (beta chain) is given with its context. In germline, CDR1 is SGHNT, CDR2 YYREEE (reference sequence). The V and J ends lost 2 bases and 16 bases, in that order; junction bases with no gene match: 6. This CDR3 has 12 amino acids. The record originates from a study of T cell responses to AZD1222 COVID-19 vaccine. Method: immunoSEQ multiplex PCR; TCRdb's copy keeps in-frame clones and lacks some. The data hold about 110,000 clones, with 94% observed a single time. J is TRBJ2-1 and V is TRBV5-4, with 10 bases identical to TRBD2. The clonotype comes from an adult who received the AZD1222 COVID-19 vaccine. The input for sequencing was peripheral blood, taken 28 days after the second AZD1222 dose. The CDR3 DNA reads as TGTGCCAGCAGCTTACGGACTAGCGGAAAATTCTTC. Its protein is CASSLRTSGKFF.